The following is a T cell receptor beta chain sequence with its context. The target antigen is unknown. RNA amounts of about 0.45 to 1 ug underwent reverse transcription with random hexamers. MiXCR was run by TCRdb on the immunoSEQ multiplex PCR reads, yielding one entry per CDR3 protein. The sample lists roughly 190,000 distinct CDR3 sequences, roughly 94% occurring once. This sample is drawn from a study of CD8 T cells in Susac syndrome. Study-wide results and caveats: Clonal expansion was present among Susac CD8+ cells. This expansion reached its peak in TEMRA cells and in active patients.

Source material: CD8+ T cells from PBMCs. The source of this sequence is a human donor with Susac syndrome.

The CDR3 spells CASRAPGRGFNNEQFF. In DNA form, the CDR3 reads TGCGCCAGCAGAGCACCGGGACGGGGATTCAACAATGAGCAGTTCTTC. The gene calls are TRBV4-1 and TRBJ2-1; D might be TRBD1 or TRBD2, each matching 5 bases. Germline CDR1 MGHRA, CDR2 YSYEKL. The CDR3 is 16 residues long. Trimming shortened V by 6 bases and J by 5 bases, and 20 bases separated the two germline ends.